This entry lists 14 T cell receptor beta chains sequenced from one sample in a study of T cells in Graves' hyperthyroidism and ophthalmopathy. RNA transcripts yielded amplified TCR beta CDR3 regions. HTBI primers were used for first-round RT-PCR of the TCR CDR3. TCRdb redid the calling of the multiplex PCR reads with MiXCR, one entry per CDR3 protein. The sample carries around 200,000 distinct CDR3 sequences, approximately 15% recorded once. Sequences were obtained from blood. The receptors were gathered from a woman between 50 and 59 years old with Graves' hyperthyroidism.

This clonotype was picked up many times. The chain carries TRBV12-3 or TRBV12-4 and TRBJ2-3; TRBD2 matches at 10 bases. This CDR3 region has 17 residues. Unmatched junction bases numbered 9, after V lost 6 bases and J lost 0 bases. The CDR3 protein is CASSLGLLAGSTDTQYF. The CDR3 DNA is TGTGCCAGCAGCCTAGGGCTACTAGCGGGGAGCACAGATACGCAGTATTTT.

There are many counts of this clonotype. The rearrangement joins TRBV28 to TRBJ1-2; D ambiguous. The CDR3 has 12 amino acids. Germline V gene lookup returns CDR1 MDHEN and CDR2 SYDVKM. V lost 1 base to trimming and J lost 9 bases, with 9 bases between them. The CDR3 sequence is CASSLFPPSYTF. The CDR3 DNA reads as TGTGCCAGCAGTTTATTCCCCCCGAGCTACACCTTC.

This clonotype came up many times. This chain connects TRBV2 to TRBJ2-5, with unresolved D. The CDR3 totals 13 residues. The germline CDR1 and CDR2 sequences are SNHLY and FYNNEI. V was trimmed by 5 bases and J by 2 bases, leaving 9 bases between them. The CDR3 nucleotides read TGTGCCAGCAGTCCGGTGCGGCAAGAGACCCAGTACTTC. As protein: CASSPVRQETQYF.

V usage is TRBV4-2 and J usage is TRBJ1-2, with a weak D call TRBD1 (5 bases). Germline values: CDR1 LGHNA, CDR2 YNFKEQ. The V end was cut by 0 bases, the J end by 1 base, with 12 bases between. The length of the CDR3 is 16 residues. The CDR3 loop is CASSQDIWGSNYGYTF. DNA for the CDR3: TGTGCCAGCAGCCAAGATATATGGGGCAGTAACTATGGCTACACCTTC.

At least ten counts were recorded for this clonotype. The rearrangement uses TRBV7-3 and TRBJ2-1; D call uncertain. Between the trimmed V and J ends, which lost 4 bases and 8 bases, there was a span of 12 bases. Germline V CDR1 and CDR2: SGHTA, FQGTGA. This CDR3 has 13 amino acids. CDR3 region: CASSSRNNDEQFF. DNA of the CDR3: TGTGCCAGCAGCTCCAGGAATAACGATGAGCAGTTCTTC. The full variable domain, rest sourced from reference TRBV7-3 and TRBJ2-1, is GAGVSQTPSNKVTEKGKYVELRCDPISGHTALYWYRQSLGQGPEFLIYFQGTGAADDSGLPNDRFFAVRPEGSVSTLKIQRTERGDSAVYLCASSSRNNDEQFFGPGTRLTVL.

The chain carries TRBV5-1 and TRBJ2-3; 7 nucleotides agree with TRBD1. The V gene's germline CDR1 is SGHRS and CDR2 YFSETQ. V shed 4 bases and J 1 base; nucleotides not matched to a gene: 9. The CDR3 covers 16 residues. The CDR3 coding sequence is TGCGCCAGCAGCGTCACTGGGACAGACCGCACAGATACGCAGTATTTT. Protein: CASSVTGTDRTDTQYF. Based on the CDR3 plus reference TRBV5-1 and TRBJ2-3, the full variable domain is KAGVTQTPRYLIKTRGQQVTLSCSPISGHRSVSWYQQTPGQGLQFLFEYFSETQRNKGNFPGRFSGRQFSNSRSEMNVSTLELGDSALYLCASSVTGTDRTDTQYFGPGTRLTVL.

The CDR3 DNA reads as TGTGCCAGCTCACAAGGACGACAGGAATCCCACGAGCAGTACTTC. Its protein product is CASSQGRQESHEQYF. The V gene is TRBV18, the J gene TRBJ2-7; a possible D gene is TRBD1 (6 bases). The CDR3 has 15 amino acids. Germline values: CDR1 KGHSH, CDR2 LQKENI. The V end lost 4 bases, the J end lost 5 bases, and 18 bases lay between the germline ends. The variable domain in full, with the rest retrieved from reference TRBV18 and TRBJ2-7, is NAGVMQNPRHLVRRRGQEARLRCSPMKGHSHVYWYRQLPEEGLKFMVYLQKENIIDESGMPKERFSAEFPKEGPSILRIQQVVRGDSAAYFCASSQGRQESHEQYFGPGTRLTVT.

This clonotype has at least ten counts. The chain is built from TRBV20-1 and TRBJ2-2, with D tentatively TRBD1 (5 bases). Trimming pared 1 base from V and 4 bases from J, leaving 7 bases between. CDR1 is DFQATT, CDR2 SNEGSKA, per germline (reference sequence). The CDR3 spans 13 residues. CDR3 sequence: CSARGQGTGELFF. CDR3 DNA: TGCAGTGCTAGAGGGCAGGGCACCGGGGAGCTGTTTTTT.

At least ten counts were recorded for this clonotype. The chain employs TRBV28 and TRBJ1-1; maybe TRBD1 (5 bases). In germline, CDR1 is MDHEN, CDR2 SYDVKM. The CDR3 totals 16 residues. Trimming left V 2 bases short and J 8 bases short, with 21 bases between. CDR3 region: CASSLLLPGGPREAFF. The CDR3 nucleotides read TGTGCCAGCAGTTTACTCCTTCCCGGGGGACCGAGGGAAGCTTTCTTT.

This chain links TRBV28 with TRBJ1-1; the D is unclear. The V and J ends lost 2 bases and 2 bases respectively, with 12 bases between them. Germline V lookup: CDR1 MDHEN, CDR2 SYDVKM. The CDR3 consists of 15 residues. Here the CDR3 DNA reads TGTGCCAGCAGTTTACGGCGCAGCAGTAACACTGAAGCTTTCTTT. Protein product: CASSLRRSSNTEAFF.

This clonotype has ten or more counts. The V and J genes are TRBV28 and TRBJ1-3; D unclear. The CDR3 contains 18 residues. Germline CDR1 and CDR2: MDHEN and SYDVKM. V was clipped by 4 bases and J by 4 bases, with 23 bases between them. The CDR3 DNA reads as TGTGCCAGCAGTTCATTTGGTTATGCCCCAGCTATAGGAAACACCATATATTTT. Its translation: CASSSFGYAPAIGNTIYF.

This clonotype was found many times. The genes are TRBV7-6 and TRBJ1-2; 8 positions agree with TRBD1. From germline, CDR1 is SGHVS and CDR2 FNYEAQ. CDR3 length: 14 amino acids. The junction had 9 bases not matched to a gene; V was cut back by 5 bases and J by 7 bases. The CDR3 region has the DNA TGTGCCAGCAGCCCCGGACAGGGACTTAGTGGCTACACCTTC. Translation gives CASSPGQGLSGYTF.

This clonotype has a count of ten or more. In DNA form, the CDR3 reads TGTGCCAGCAGTAAGGGGTTTGGCAATCAGCCCCAGCATTTT. Protein sequence: CASSKGFGNQPQHF. V gene TRBV27 combines with J gene TRBJ1-5; D might be TRBD1 (5 bases). The germline V gene has CDR1 MNHEY and CDR2 SMNVEV (reference sequence). This CDR3 has 14 residues. V lost 5 bases and J lost 2, with 10 bases in between.

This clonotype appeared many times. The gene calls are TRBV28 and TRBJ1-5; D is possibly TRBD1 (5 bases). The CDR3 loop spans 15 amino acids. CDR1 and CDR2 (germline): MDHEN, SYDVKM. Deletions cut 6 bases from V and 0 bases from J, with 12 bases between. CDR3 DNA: TGTGCCAGCAGCAGTGACAGTCATAGCAATCAGCCCCAGCATTTT. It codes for CASSSDSHSNQPQHF.